The sequence of this T cell receptor (beta chain) was determined in a study of cytomegalovirus exposure and HLA in healthy donors. Points from the study as a whole: In a later analysis, compared with equally common non-associated chains, HLA-associated beta chains were more expanded. It was around 160 TCR beta chains that were listed as cytomegalovirus-associated.

Trimming stripped 6 bases from V and 1 base from J, with 15 bases between. The CDR3 has 15 residues. Germline CDR1 and CDR2: MNHNS and SASEGT. The primer mix had 60 Vbeta and 13 Jbeta primers. Sequencing was performed with immunoSEQ multiplex PCR; in TCRdb, only in-frame clones are kept and a portion is missing. Of fewer than 200,000 clones listed, under 90% were seen once; the top ten hold roughly 1.5%. This clone was seen a few times. The antigen remains undetermined. The chain uses TRBV6-1 and TRBJ1-1; a weak D match, TRBD1 (6 bases). What was sequenced was PBMCs. The TCR originated in a male donor in good health and CMV-seronegative. The CDR3 nucleotides read TGTGCCAGCAGAATACAACAGGGAACGAACACTGAAGCTTTCTTT. Its translation is CASRIQQGTNTEAFF.